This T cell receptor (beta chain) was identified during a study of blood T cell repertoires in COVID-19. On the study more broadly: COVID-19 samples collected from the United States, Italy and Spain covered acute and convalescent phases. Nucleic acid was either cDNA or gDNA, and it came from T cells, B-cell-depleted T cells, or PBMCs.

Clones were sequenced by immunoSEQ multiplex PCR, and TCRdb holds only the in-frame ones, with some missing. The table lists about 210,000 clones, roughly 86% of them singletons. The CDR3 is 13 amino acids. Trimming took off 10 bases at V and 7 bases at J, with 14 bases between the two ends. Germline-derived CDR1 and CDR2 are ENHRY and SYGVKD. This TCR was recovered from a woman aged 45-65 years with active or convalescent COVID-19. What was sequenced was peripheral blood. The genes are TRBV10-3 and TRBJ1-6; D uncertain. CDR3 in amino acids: CATMGLLNSPLHF. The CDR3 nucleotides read TGTGCCACCATGGGCCTGTTGAATTCACCCCTCCACTTT.